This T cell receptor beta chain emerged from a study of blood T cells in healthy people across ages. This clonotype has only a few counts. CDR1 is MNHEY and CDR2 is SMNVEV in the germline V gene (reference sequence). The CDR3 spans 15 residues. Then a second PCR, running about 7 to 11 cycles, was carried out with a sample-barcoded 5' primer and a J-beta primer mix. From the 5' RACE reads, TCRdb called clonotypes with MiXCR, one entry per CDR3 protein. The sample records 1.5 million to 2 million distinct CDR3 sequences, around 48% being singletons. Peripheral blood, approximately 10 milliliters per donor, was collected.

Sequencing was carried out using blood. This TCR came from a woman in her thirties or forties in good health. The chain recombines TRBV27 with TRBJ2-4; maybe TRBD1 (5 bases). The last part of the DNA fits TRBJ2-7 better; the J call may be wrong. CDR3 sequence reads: CASSLSGPSASEQYF. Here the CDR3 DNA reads TGTGCCAGCAGTTTATCGGGGCCGTCGGCCTCCGAGCAGTACTTC.